Listed here are 12 T cell receptor gamma chains from one sample, sequenced in a study of human gamma delta and Vdelta1 T cells. TCRdb fed the PCR reads to CATT. Among 7,500 to 10,000 gamma-chain clones listed, 45% were seen once. These TCRs are of unknown antigen specificity. The sample was Vdelta1 gamma-delta T cells from blood grown in culture (DOT cells). These receptors came from a human donor in good health.

This clone has a handful of counts. The chain employs TRGV3 and TRGJ1 or TRGJ2. The CDR3 runs to 13 residues. With 0 bases clipped from V and 7 bases from J, the junction kept 6 bases outside the gene matches. Germline V CDR1 and CDR2: VTNTFY, YDVSTARD (reference sequence). CDR3 amino acids: CATWDRPQYKKLF. The DNA for the CDR3 is TGTGCCACCTGGGACAGGCCCCAGTATAAGAAACTCTTT.

V is TRGV2 and J is TRGJ1 or TRGJ2. The germline gives CDR1 EGSNGY, CDR2 YDSYNSKV. Trimming removed 0 bases from V and 0 bases from J; junction bases left unmatched: 8. The CDR3 sequence is 16 residues long. The chain's CDR3 is CATWDGTGSNYYKKLF. CDR3 sequence (DNA): TGTGCCACCTGGGACGGGACGGGGTCGAATTATTATAAGAAACTCTTT.

The chain links TRGV9 to TRGJ1 or TRGJ2. The CDR3 has 13 amino acids. Trimming cost V 3 bases and J 4 bases; bases outside gene matches: 6. CDR1 is GITISATS, CDR2 ISYDGTV, per germline (reference sequence). The CDR3, as DNA: TGTGCCTTGTGGGAGAAAACCTATTATAAGAAACTCTTT. Protein product: CALWEKTYYKKLF.

This clone rates as large (0.1 to 1%). The same CDR3 arises from other DNA sequences in this sample as well. The chain is built from TRGV8 and TRGJP1. CDR1 is VENAVY and CDR2 is YDSYNSRV in the germline V gene. V dropped 2 bases and J dropped 3; count of bases not matched to a gene: 0. There are 13 residues in the CDR3. The CDR3 sequence: CATWDTTGWFKIF. CDR3 nucleotide sequence: TGTGCCACCTGGGATACCACTGGTTGGTTCAAGATATTT.

The J gene is TRGJ1 or TRGJ2, the V gene TRGV4. Germline assignment: CDR1 EGSTGY and CDR2 YDSYTSSV. J lost 9 bases, V lost 0 bases, and 5 bases had no gene match. The CDR3 consists of 12 residues. The DNA of the CDR3 is TGTGCCACCTGGGATGGGTATGCTAAGAAACTCTTT. Translated, it gives CATWDGYAKKLF.

The J gene is TRGJ1 or TRGJ2, the V gene TRGV8. The V and J ends lost 2 bases and 12 bases, in that order; junction bases with no gene match: 10. CDR3 length: 12 amino acids. Germline values: CDR1 VENAVY, CDR2 YDSYNSRV. The CDR3 coding sequence is TGTGCCACCTGGGATATGGGGGAATGGAAACTCTTT. Amino acids: CATWDMGEWKLF.

The chain uses TRGV9 and TRGJ1 or TRGJ2. The germline gives CDR1 GITISATS, CDR2 ISYDGTV (reference sequence). The CDR3 runs 12 residues. J gave up 12 bases and V 0 bases, and 8 bases lay outside the gene matches. CDR3 sequence: CALWEVPRVKLF. The DNA of the CDR3 is TGTGCCTTGTGGGAGGTGCCCAGGGTGAAACTCTTT.

This clone has just a few counts. The same CDR3 is also encoded by other DNA sequences in this sample. The V and J genes are TRGV9 and TRGJ1 or TRGJ2. Germline-derived CDR1 and CDR2 are GITISATS and ISYDGTV (reference sequence). This CDR3 contains 12 residues. The V gene end was trimmed by 3 bases and the J gene end by 4 bases; junction bases not matched to a gene: 3. The CDR3 protein is CALWESYYKKLF. For the CDR3, the DNA is TGTGCCTTGTGGGAGTCCTATTATAAGAAACTCTTT.

V and J are TRGV5 and TRGJP2. Germline V gives CDR1 VINAFY, CDR2 YDVSNSKD. After removal of 3 bases from V and 10 bases from J, the junction contained 11 bases not matched to a gene. The CDR3 extends over 14 amino acids. Here the CDR3 reads CATWDLLRGWIKTF. As DNA, the CDR3 is TGTGCCACCTGGGACCTCCTCCGGGGTTGGATCAAGACGTTT.

V usage is TRGV9 and J usage is TRGJP. From germline, CDR1 is GITISATS and CDR2 ISYDGTV (reference sequence). The CDR3 has 15 residues. The J segment lost 5 bases and the V segment lost 4 bases, leaving 2 bases of the junction unmatched. The CDR3 DNA is TGTGCCTTGTGGGAAAAAGAGTTGGGCAAAAAAATCAAGGTATTT. The encoded protein is CALWEKELGKKIKVF.

As concerns this clone: Distinct nucleotide sequences in the sample also encode this CDR3. The V gene is TRGV10, the J gene TRGJ1 or TRGJ2. TRGV10 qualifies as an ORF whose function is uncertain. This CDR3 is built from 14 residues. Unmatched junction bases numbered 8, after V lost 8 bases and J lost 0 bases. CDR3: CAAWDYRNYYKKLF. The CDR3 nucleotides are TGTGCTGCGTGGGATTACCGGAATTATTATAAGAAACTCTTT.

This chain joins TRGV5 and TRGJ1 or TRGJ2. CDR1 VINAFY and CDR2 YDVSNSKD come from the germline V gene. The CDR3 runs 17 residues. The J segment lost 3 bases and the V segment lost 0 bases, leaving 14 bases of the junction unmatched. The CDR3 DNA is TGTGCCACCTGGGACAGGCCCAAGGCGGTAGGTTATTATAAGAAACTCTTT. It specifies CATWDRPKAVGYYKKLF.